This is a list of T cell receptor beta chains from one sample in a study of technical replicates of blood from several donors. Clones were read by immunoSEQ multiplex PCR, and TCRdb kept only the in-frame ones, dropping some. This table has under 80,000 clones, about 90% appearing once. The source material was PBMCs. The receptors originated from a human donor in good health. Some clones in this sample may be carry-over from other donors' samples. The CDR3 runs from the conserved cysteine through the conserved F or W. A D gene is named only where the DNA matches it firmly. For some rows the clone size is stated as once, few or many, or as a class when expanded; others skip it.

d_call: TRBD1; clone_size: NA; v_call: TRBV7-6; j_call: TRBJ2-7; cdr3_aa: CASSFTGTGSYEQYF; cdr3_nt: TGTGCCAGCAGCTTCACCGGGACAGGGAGCTACGAGCAGTACTTC
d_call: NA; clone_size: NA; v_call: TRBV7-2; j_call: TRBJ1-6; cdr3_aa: CASSLVSGDNSPLHF; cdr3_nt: TGTGCCAGCAGCTTAGTTTCAGGGGATAATTCACCCCTCCACTTT
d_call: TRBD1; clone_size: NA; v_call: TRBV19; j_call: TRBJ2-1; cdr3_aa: CASSSDRGDHSYNEQFF; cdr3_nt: TGTGCCAGTAGTTCCGACAGGGGCGACCACTCCTACAATGAGCAGTTCTTC
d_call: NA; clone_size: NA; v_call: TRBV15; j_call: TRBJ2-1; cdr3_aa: CATSRAGVHNEQFF; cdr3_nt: TGTGCCACCAGCAGAGCGGGAGTCCACAATGAGCAGTTCTTC
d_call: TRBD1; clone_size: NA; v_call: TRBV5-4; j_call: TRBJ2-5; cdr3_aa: CASSSGGSRMETQYF; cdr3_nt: TGTGCCAGCAGCTCAGGGGGCTCGCGCATGGAGACCCAGTACTTC
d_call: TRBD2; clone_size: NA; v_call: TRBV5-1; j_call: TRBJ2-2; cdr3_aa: CASSFLAGGPAVTGELFF; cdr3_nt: TGCGCCAGCAGCTTTCTAGCGGGAGGGCCAGCAGTCACCGGGGAGCTGTTTTTT
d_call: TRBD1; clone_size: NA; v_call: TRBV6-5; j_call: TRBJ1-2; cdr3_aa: CASSSLRTGVYYGYTF; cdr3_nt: TGTGCCAGCAGTTCGCTTCGGACAGGGGTTTACTATGGCTACACCTTC
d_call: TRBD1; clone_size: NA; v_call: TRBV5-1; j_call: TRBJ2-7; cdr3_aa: CASSLRQGDYEQYF; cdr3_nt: TGCGCCAGCAGCTTAAGACAGGGAGACTACGAGCAGTACTTC
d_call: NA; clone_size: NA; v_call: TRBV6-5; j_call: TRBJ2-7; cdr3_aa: CASSYSHGLAYEQYF; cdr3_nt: TGTGCCAGCAGTTATTCGCACGGGTTGGCCTACGAGCAGTACTTC
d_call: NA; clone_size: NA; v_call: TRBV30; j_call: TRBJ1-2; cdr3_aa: CAWSSGAHGYTF; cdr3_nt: TGTGCCTGGAGTTCAGGGGCACATGGCTACACCTTC
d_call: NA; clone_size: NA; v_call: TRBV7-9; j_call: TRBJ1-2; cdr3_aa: CASGPAGIRVGYTF; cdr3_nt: TGTGCCAGCGGACCAGCGGGGATTCGGGTTGGCTACACCTTC
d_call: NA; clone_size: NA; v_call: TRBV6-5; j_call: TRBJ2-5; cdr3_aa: CAAPAVSCETQYF; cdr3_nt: TGTGCCGCACCGGCGGTATCCTGCGAGACCCAGTACTTC
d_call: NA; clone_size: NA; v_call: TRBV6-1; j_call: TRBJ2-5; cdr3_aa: CASSEPAKRPYF; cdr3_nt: TGTGCCAGCAGTGAACCCGCCAAGCGTCCATACTTC
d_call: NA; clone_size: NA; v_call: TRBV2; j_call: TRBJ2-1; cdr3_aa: CASSSHRYNEQFF; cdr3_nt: TGTGCCAGCAGTTCGCACAGATACAATGAGCAGTTCTTC
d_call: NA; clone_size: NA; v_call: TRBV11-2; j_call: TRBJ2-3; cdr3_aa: CASSFLLEADTQYF; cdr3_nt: TGTGCCAGCAGCTTCTTACTAGAGGCAGATACGCAGTATTTT
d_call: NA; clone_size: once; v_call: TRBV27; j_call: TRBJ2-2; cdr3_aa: CASSLGAGVTGELFF; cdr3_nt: TGTGCCAGCAGTTTAGGGGCAGGGGTTACCGGGGAGCTGTTTTTT
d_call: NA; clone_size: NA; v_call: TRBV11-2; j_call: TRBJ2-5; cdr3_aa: CASSLGSVNYRGQETQYF; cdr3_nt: TGTGCCAGCAGCTTAGGGTCAGTCAACTACCGGGGCCAAGAGACCCAGTACTTC
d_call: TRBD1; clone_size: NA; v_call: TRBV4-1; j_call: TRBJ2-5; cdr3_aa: CASSQGTGGLVETQYF; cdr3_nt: TGCGCCAGCAGCCAAGGGACAGGGGGCTTGGTGGAGACCCAGTACTTC
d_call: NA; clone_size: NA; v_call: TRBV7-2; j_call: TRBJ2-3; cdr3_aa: CASRNWGSSTDTQYF; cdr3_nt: TGTGCCAGCAGGAACTGGGGCTCTAGCACAGATACGCAGTATTTT
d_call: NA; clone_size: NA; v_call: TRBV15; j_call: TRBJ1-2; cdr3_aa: CATRAGGFLFGYTF; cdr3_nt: TGTGCCACCAGAGCCGGGGGGTTCTTGTTTGGCTACACCTTC
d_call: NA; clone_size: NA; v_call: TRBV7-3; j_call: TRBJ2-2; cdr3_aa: CASSLAGVSGELFF; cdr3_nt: TGTGCCAGCAGCTTAGCAGGGGTGAGCGGGGAGCTGTTTTTT
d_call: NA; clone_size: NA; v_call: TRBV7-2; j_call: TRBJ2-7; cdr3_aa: CASSLVQDQQYF; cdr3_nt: TGTGCCAGCAGCTTAGTGCAGGATCAGCAGTACTTC
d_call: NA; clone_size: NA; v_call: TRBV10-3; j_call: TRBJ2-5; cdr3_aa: CAISTLGGEETQYF; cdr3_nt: TGTGCCATCAGTACCCTTGGAGGGGAAGAGACCCAGTACTTC
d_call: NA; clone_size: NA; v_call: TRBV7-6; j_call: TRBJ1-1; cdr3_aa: CASSSGELNTEAFF; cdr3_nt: TGTGCCAGCAGCTCGGGGGAGCTGAACACTGAAGCTTTCTTT
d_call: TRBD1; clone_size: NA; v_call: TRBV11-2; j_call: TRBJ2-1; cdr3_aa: CASSPRTGVVSNEQFF; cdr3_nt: TGTGCCAGCAGTCCCAGGACAGGGGTAGTGAGCAATGAGCAGTTCTTC
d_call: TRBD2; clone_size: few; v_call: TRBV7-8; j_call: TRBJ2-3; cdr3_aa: CASSLILAGADTQYF; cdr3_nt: TGTGCCAGCAGCTTAATTCTAGCGGGGGCAGATACGCAGTATTTT
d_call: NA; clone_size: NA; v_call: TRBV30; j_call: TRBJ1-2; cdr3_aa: CAWTPDQIGGYTF; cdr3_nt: TGTGCCTGGACCCCTGATCAAATCGGGGGCTACACCTTC
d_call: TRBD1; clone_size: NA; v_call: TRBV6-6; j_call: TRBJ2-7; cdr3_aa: CASSYGGQGSYEQYF; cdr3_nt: TGTGCCAGCAGTTACGGGGGACAGGGTTCCTACGAGCAGTACTTC
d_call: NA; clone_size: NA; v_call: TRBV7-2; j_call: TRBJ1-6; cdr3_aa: CASSLPPTSSPLHF; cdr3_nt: TGTGCCAGCAGCTTACCCCCCACGAGTTCACCCCTCCACTTT
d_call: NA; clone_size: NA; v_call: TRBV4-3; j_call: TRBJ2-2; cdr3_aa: CASSQDYGGEVSGELFF; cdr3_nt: TGCGCCAGCAGCCAAGATTATGGCGGGGAGGTATCCGGGGAGCTGTTTTTT
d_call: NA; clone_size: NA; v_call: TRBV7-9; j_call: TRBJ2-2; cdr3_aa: CATGSAGPNTGELFF; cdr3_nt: TGTGCCACCGGCTCGGCAGGGCCGAACACCGGGGAGCTGTTTTTT
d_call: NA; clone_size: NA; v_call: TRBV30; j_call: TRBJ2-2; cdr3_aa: CAWSAGALTTGELFF; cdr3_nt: TGTGCCTGGAGTGCAGGGGCCCTAACGACCGGGGAGCTGTTTTTT
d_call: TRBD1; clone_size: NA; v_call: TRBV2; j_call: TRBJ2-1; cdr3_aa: CASSGTGNYNEQFF; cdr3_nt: TGTGCCAGCAGCGGGACAGGCAACTACAATGAGCAGTTCTTC
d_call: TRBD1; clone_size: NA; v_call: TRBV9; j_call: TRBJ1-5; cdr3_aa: CASSAGTGVNQPQHF; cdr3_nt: TGTGCCAGCAGCGCCGGGACAGGGGTCAATCAGCCCCAGCATTTT
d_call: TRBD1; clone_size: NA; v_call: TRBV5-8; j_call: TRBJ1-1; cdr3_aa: CASSLMTGWNTEAFF; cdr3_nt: TGTGCCAGCAGCTTGATGACAGGGTGGAACACTGAAGCTTTCTTT
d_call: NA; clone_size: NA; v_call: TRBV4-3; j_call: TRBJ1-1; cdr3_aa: CASSQEQVGLVSFF; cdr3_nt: TGCGCCAGCAGCCAAGAACAGGTGGGCTTAGTATCTTTCTTT
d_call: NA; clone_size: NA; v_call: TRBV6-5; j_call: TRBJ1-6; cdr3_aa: CASSRGDSPLHF; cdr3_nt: TGTGCCAGCAGCAGGGGAGATTCACCCCTCCACTTT
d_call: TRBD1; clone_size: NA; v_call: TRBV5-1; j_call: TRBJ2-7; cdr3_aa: CASSLGRTGGHEQYF; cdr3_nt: TGCGCCAGCAGCTTGGGGCGGACAGGGGGTCACGAGCAGTACTTC
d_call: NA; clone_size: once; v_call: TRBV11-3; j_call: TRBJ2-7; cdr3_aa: CASRFGTGRPYEQYF; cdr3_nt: TGTGCCAGCAGATTCGGCACAGGGCGCCCCTACGAGCAGTACTTC
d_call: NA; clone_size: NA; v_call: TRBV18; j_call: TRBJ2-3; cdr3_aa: CASSPPMFQGDTQYF; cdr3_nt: TGTGCCAGCTCACCACCCATGTTCCAGGGGGATACGCAGTATTTT
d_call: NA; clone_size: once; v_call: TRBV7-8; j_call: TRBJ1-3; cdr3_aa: CASSGGGVWGNTIYF; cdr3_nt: TGTGCCAGCAGCGGCGGCGGGGTTTGGGGAAACACCATATATTTT
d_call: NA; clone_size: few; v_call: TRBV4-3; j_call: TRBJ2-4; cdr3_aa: CASSPRVQGSQNIQYF; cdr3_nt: TGCGCCAGCAGCCCCCGTGTTCAGGGGAGCCAAAACATTCAGTACTTC
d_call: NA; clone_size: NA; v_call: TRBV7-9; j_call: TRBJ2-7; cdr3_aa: CASSSATGRTYEQYF; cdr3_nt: TGTGCCAGCAGCTCAGCGACAGGGAGGACCTACGAGCAGTACTTC
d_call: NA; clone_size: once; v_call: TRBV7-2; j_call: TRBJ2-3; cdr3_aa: CASGKTRGRTDTQYF; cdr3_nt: TGTGCCAGCGGCAAGACGCGGGGCCGCACAGATACGCAGTATTTT
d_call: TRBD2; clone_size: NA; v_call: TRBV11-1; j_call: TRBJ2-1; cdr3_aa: CASSPSGGGYNEQFF; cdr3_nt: TGTGCCAGCAGCCCTAGCGGTGGTGGCTACAATGAGCAGTTCTTC
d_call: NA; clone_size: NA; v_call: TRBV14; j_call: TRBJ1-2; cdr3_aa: CASSLLPTGGYTF; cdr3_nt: TGTGCCAGCAGCCTCCTGCCCACGGGGGGCTACACCTTC
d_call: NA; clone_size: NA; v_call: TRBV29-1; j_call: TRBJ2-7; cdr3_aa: CSTADSQSYEQYF; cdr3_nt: TGCAGCACGGCGGACTCGCAGTCCTACGAGCAGTACTTC
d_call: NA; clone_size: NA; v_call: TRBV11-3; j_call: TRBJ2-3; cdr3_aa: CASSTRTSYSDTQYF; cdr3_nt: TGTGCCAGCAGCACCCGCACGAGTTATTCAGATACGCAGTATTTT
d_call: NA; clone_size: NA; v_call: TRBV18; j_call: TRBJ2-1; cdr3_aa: CASSPFMEGEQFF; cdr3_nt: TGTGCCAGCTCACCATTTATGGAGGGTGAGCAGTTCTTC
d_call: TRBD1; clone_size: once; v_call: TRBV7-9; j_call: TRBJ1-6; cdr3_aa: CASSGGTGVNSPLHF; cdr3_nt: TGTGCCAGCAGCGGGGGGACAGGGGTTAATTCACCCCTCCACTTT